The source of this TCR beta chain is a study of blood T cell repertoires in COVID-19. Study as a whole: Samples representing acute and convalescent COVID-19 were sourced from the United States, Italy and Spain.

Here immunoSEQ multiplex PCR was the method, and the copy in TCRdb shows in-frame clones only, minus some. The table shows some 380,000 clones, with 81% occurring only once. Trimming stripped 1 base from V and 1 base from J, with 7 bases between. This CDR3 spans 14 amino acids. Per the germline V gene, CDR1 is SGHAT and CDR2 is FQNNGV. V usage is TRBV11-2 and J usage is TRBJ1-1; unclear D gene. Sequenced: peripheral blood. This clonotype was sampled from a human donor with acute or convalescent COVID-19. The donor label of this sample is uncertain. The CDR3 DNA follows: TGTGCCAGCAGCTTAGTTACGGGGAACACTGAAGCTTTCTTT. Amino acid sequence: CASSLVTGNTEAFF. Full variable domain (remainder filled in from reference TRBV11-2 and TRBJ1-1): EAGVAQSPRYKIIEKRQSVAFWCNPISGHATLYWYQQILGQGPKLLIQFQNNGVVDDSQLPKDRFSAERLKGVDSTLKIQPAKLEDSAVYLCASSLVTGNTEAFFGQGTRLTVV.